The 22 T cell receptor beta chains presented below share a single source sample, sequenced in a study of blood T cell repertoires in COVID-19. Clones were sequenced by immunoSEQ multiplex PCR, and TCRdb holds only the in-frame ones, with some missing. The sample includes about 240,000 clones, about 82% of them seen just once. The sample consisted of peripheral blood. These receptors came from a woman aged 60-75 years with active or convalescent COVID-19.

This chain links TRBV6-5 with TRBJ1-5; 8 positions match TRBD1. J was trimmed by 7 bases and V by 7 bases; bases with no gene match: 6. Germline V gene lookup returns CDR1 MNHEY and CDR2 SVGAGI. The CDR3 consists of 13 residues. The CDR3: CASNGQGGQPQHF. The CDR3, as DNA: TGTGCCAGCAACGGACAGGGCGGGCAGCCCCAGCATTTT.

CDR3 nucleotide sequence: TGTGCCAGCAGTGAAGCGCATATACAGGTCCGAAATCAGCCCCAGCATTTT. Its translation: CASSEAHIQVRNQPQHF. V gene TRBV6-1 combines with J gene TRBJ1-5, with a possible D match to TRBD1 (5 bases). The V end was cut by 0 bases, the J end by 4 bases, with 16 bases between. CDR3 length: 17 residues. Germline V CDR1 and CDR2: MNHNS, SASEGT.

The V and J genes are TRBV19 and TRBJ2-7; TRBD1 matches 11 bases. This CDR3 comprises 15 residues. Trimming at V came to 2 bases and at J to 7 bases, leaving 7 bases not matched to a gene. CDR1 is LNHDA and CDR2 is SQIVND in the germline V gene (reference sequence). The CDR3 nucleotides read TGTGCCAGTAGTATACTTGGACAGGGGGCAAGGGAGCAGTACTTC. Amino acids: CASSILGQGAREQYF. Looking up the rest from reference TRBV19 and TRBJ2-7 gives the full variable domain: DGGITQSPKYLFRKEGQNVTLSCEQNLNHDAMYWYRQDPGQGLRLIYYSQIVNDFQKGDIAEGYSVSREKKESFPLTVTSAQKNPTAFYLCASSILGQGAREQYFGPGTRLTVT.

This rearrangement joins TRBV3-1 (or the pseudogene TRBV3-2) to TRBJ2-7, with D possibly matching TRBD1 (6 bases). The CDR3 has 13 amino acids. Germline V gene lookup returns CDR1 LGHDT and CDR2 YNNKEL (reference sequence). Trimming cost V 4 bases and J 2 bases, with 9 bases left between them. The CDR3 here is CASSPRDTYEQYV. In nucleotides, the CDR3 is TGTGCCAGCAGCCCCAGGGACACCTACGAGCAGTACGTC.

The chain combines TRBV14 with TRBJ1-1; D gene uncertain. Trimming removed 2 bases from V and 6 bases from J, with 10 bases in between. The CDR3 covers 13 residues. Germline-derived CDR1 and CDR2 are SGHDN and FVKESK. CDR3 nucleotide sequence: TGTGCCAGCAGCCAAACTTCCGGGGCTGAAGCTTTCTTT. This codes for CASSQTSGAEAFF.

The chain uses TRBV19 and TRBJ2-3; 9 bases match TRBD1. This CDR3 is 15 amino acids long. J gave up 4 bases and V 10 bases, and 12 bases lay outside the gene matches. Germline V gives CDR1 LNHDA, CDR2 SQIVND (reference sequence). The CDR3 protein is CATKRWTGEADTQYF. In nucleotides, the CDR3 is TGTGCCACGAAGAGATGGACAGGGGAGGCAGATACGCAGTATTTT.

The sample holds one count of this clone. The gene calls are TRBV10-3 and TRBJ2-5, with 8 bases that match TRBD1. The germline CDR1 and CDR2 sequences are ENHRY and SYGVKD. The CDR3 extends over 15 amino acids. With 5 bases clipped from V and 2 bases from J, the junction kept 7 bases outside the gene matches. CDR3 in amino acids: CAISQDTGGQETQYF. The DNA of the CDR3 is TGTGCCATCAGTCAGGACACAGGGGGTCAAGAGACCCAGTACTTC.

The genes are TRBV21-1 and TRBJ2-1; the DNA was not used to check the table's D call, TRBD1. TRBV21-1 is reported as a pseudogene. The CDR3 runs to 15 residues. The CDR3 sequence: CASSRGRDTYNEQFF. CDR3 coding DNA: TGTGCCAGCAGCAGGGGACGGGACACCTACAATGAGCAGTTCTTC.

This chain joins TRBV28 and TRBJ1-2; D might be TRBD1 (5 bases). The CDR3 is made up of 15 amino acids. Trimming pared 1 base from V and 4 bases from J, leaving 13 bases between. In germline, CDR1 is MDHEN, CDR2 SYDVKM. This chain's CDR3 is CASSLSLRQSYGYTF. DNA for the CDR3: TGTGCCAGCAGTTTATCGCTGCGACAGTCCTATGGCTACACCTTC.

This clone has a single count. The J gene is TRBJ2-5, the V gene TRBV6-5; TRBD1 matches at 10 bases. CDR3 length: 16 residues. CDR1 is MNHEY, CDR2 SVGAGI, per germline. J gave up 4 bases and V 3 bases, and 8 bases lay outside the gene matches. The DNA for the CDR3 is TGTGCCAGCAGTTATTTTGACAGGGGGCTCGGAGAGACCCAGTACTTC. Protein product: CASSYFDRGLGETQYF.

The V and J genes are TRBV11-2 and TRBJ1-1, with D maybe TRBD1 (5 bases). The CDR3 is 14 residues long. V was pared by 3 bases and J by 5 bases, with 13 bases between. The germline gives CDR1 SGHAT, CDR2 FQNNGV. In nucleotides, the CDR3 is TGTGCCAGCAGCTTCGACAGTTTTGGGACTGAAGCTTTCTTT. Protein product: CASSFDSFGTEAFF.

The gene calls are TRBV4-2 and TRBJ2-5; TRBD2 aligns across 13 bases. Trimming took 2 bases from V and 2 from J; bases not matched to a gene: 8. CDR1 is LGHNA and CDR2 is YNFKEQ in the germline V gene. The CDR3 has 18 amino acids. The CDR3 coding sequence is TGTGCCAGCAGCCAACAACTAGCGGGAGGGCCGGAGCAAGAGACCCAGTACTTC. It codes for CASSQQLAGGPEQETQYF.

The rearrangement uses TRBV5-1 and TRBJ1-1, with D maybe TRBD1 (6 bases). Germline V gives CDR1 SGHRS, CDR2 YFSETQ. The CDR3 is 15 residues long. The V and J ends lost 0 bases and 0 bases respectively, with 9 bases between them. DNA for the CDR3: TGCGCCAGCAGCTTGGAAGGGACACTGAACACTGAAGCTTTCTTT. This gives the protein CASSLEGTLNTEAFF. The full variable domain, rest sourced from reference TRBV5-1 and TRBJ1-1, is KAGVTQTPRYLIKTRGQQVTLSCSPISGHRSVSWYQQTPGQGLQFLFEYFSETQRNKGNFPGRFSGRQFSNSRSEMNVSTLELGDSALYLCASSLEGTLNTEAFFGQGTRLTVV.

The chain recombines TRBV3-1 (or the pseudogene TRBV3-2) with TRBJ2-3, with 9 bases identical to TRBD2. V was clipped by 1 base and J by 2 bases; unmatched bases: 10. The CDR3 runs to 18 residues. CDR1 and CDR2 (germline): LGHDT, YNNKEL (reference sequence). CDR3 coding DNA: TGTGCCAGCAGCCAAGGAATCAGGGCTAGCGGGGCCACAGATACGCAGTATTTT. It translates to CASSQGIRASGATDTQYF.

The CDR3 nucleotides are TGTGCCAGCAGCGGTAGGACAGGACGTTCTGGAAACACCATATATTTT. Protein: CASSGRTGRSGNTIYF. V is TRBV2 and J is TRBJ1-3; 7 nucleotides match TRBD1. With V trimmed by 6 bases and J by 1 base, 9 bases remained unmatched. The CDR3 runs 16 residues. CDR1 is SNHLY and CDR2 is FYNNEI in the germline V gene.

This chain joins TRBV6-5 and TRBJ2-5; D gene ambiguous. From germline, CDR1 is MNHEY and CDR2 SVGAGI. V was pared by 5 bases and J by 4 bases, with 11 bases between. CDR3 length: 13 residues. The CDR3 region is CASSPNSGETQYF. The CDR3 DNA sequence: TGTGCCAGCAGTCCCAATTCGGGAGAGACCCAGTACTTC.

For the CDR3, the DNA is TGTGCCAGCAGCCGACCGACAGGGGGCCAAGAGACCCAGTACTTC. Protein product: CASSRPTGGQETQYF. The V and J genes are TRBV28 and TRBJ2-5, with 9 nucleotides matching TRBD1. CDR1 and CDR2 from the germline V gene are MDHEN and SYDVKM. The CDR3 has 15 residues. Germline trimming cut 6 bases from V and 1 base from J; bases unmatched to any gene: 6.

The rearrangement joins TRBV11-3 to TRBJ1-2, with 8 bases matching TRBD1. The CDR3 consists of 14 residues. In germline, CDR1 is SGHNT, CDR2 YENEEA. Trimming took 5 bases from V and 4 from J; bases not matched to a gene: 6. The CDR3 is CASSGDRGPYGYTF. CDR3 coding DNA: TGTGCCAGCAGCGGAGACAGGGGACCCTATGGCTACACCTTC. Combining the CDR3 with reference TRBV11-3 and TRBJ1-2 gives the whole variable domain EAGVVQSPRYKIIEKKQPVAFWCNPISGHNTLYWYLQNLGQGPELLIRYENEEAVDDSQLPKDRFSAERLKGVDSTLKIQPAELGDSAVYLCASSGDRGPYGYTFGSGTRLTVV.

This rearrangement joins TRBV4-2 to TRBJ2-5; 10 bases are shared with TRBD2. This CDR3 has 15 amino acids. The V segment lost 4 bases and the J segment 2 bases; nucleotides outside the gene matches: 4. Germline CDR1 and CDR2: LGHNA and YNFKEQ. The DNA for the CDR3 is TGTGCCAGCAGCCCTCTACTAGCGGGGCAAGAGACCCAGTACTTC. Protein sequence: CASSPLLAGQETQYF.

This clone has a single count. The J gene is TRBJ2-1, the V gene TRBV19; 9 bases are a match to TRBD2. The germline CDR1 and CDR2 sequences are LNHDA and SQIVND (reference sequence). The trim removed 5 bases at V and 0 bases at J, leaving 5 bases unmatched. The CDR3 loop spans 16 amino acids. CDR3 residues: CASSGAGGSSYNEQFF. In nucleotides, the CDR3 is TGTGCCAGTAGTGGAGCGGGGGGAAGCTCCTACAATGAGCAGTTCTTC.

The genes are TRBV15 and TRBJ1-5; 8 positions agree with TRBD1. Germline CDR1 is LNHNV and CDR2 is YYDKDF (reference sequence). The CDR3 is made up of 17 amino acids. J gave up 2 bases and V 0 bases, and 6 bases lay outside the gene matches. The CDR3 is CATSRDQGARGNQPQHF. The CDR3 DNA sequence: TGTGCCACCAGCAGAGATCAGGGGGCAAGGGGCAATCAGCCCCAGCATTTT.

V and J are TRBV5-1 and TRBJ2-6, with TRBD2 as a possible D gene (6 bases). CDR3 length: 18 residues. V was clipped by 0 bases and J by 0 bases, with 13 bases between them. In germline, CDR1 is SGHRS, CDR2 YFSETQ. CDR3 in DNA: TGCGCCAGCAGCTTGGCCGTTGCGGGGTACTCTGGGGCCAACGTCCTGACTTTC. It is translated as CASSLAVAGYSGANVLTF.